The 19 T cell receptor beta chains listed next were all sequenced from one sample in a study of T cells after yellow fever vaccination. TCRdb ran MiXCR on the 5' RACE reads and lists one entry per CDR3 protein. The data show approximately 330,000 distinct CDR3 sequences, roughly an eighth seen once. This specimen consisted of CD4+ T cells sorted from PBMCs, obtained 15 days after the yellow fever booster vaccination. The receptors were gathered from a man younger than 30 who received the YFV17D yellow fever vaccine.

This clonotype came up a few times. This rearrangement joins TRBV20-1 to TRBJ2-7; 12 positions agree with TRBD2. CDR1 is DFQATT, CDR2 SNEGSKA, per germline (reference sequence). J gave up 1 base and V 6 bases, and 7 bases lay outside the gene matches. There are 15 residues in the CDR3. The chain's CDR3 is CSALPLAGGSYEQYV. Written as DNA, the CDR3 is TGCAGTGCCCTTCCACTAGCGGGGGGTTCCTACGAGCAGTACGTC.

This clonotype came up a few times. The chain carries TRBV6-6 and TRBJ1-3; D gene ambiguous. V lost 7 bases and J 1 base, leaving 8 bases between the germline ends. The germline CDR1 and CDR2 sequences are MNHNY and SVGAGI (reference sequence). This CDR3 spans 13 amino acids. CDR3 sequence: CASMPVSGNTIYF. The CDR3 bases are TGTGCCAGCATGCCCGTTTCTGGAAACACCATATATTTT.

The CDR3 sequence is CASSRFQETQYF. The CDR3 DNA sequence: TGTGCCAGCAGCCGATTCCAAGAGACCCAGTACTTC. The gene calls are TRBV5-5 and TRBJ2-5; D remains unclear. Looked up from germline, CDR1 is SGHKS and CDR2 is YYEKEE (reference sequence). V lost 4 bases and J lost 1, with 5 bases in between. The CDR3 sequence is 12 residues long.

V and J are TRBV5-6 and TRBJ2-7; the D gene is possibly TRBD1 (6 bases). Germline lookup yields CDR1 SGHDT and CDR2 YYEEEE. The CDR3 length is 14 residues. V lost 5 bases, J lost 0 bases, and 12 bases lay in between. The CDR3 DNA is TGTGCCAGCAGAGACCGGGACACCTCCTACGAGCAGTACGTC. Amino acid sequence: CASRDRDTSYEQYV.

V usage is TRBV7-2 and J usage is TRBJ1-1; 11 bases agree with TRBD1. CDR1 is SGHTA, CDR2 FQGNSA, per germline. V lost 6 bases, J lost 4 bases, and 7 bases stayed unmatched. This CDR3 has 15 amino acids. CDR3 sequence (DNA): TGTGCCAGCAGAGGACAGGGGGCACGGCTCACTGAAGCTTTCTTT. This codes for CASRGQGARLTEAFF.

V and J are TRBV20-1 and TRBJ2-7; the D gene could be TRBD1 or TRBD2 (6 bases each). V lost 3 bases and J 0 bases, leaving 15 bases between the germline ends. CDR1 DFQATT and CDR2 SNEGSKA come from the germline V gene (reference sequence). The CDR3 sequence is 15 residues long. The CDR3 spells CSASTFGGGSYEQYF. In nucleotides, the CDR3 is TGCAGTGCTAGCACCTTCGGAGGGGGCTCCTACGAGCAGTACTTC.

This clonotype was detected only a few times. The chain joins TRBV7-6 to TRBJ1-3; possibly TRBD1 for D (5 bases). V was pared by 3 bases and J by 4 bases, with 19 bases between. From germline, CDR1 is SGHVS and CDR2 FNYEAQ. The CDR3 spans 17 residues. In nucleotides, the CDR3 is TGTGCCAGCAGCTTGAAGTATTCAGGGAAAAGGGGAAACACCATATATTTT. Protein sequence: CASSLKYSGKRGNTIYF.

CDR3 protein: CAISESSGGLQPQHF. CDR3 DNA: TGTGCCATCAGTGAGTCGTCAGGGGGCTTGCAGCCCCAGCATTTT. This chain connects TRBV10-3 to TRBJ1-5; 8 bases agree with TRBD1. CDR3 size: 15 residues. Germline trimming cut 0 bases from V and 7 bases from J; bases unmatched to any gene: 5. Per germline, CDR1 ENHRY and CDR2 SYGVKD.

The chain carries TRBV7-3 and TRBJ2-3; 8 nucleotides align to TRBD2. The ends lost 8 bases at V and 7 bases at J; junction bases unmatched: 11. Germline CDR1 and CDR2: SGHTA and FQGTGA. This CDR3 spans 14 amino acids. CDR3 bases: TGTGCCAGCCGGGAGGGGGGGGCAACACATACGCAGTATTTT. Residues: CASREGGATHTQYF. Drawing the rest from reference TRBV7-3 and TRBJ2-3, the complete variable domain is GAGVSQTPSNKVTEKGKYVELRCDPISGHTALYWYRQSLGQGPEFLIYFQGTGAADDSGLPNDRFFAVRPEGSVSTLKIQRTERGDSAVYLCASREGGATHTQYFGPGTRLTVL.

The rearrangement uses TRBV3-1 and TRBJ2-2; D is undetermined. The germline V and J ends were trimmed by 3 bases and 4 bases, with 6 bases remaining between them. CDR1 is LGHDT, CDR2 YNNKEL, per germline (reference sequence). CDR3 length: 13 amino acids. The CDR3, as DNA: TGTGCCAGCAGCCAGCACTCCACCGGGGAGCTGTTTTTT. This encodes CASSQHSTGELFF.

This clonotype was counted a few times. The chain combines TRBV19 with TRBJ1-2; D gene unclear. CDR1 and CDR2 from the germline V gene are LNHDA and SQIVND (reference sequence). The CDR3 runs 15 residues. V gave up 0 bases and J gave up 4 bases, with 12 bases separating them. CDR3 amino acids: CASSIEAGIGYGYTF. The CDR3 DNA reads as TGTGCCAGTAGTATAGAGGCGGGAATCGGCTATGGCTACACCTTC. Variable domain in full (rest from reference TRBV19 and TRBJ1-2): DGGITQSPKYLFRKEGQNVTLSCEQNLNHDAMYWYRQDPGQGLRLIYYSQIVNDFQKGDIAEGYSVSREKKESFPLTVTSAQKNPTAFYLCASSIEAGIGYGYTFGSGTRLTVV.

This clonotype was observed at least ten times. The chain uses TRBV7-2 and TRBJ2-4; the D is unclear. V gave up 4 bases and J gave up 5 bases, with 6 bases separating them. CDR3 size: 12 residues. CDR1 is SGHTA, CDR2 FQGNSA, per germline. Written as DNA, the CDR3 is TGTGCCAGCAGCTCCGACCAAAACATTCAGTACTTC. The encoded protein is CASSSDQNIQYF.

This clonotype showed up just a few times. The CDR3 nucleotides read TGTGCCAGCAGCCCCGCCGGGACAGGGGTCTATGGCTACACCTTC. Translating it yields CASSPAGTGVYGYTF. This sequence joins TRBV7-2 and TRBJ1-2; 10 bases align to TRBD1. This CDR3 is built from 15 residues. Germline CDR1 and CDR2: SGHTA and FQGNSA. V dropped 5 bases and J dropped 4; count of bases not matched to a gene: 7.

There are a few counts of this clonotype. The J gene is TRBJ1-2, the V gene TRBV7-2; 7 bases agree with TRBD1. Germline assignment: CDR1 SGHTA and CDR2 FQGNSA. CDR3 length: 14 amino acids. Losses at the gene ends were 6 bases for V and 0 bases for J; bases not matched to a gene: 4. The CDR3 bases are TGTGCCAGCAGAAGGGACAGAGCTAACTATGGCTACACCTTC. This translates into CASRRDRANYGYTF.

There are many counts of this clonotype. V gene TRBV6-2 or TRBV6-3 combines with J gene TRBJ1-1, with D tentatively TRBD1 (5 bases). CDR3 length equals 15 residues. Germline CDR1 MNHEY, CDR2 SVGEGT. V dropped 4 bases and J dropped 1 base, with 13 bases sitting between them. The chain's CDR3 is CASSSHRGSNTEAFF. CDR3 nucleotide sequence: TGTGCCAGCAGTTCCCACCGGGGGTCGAACACTGAAGCTTTCTTT.

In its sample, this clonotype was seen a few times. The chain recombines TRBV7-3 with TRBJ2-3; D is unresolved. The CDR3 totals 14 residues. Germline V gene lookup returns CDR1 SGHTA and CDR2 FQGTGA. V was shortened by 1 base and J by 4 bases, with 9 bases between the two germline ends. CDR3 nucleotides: TGTGCCAGCAGCTTAATAGGAAGGTCAGATACGCAGTATTTT. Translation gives CASSLIGRSDTQYF.

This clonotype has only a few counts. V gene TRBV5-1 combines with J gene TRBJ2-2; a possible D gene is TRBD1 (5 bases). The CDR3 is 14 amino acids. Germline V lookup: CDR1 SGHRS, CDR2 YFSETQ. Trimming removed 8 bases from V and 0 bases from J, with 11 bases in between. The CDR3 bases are TGCGCCAGTACAGGCGTACCGAACACCGGGGAGCTGTTTTTT. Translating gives CASTGVPNTGELFF.

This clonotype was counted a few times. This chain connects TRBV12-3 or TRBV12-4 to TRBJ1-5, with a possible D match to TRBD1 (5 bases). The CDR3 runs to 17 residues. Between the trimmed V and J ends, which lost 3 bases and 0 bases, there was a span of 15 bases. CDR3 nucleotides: TGTGCCAGCAGTTTTGGCGGACACACTTATAGCAATCAGCCCCAGCATTTT. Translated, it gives CASSFGGHTYSNQPQHF.

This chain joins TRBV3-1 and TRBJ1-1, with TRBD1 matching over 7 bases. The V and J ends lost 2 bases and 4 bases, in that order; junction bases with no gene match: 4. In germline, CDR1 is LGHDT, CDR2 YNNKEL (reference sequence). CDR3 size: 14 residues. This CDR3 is CASSQRAGGTEAFF. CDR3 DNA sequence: TGTGCCAGCAGCCAACGCGCAGGGGGCACTGAAGCTTTCTTT.